What follows are 14 T cell receptor beta chains derived from one specimen sequenced in a study of response to subunit inactivated influenza vaccine (dated by TCRdb to 2017 to 2018). The library was made by RT-PCR. Sequencing used an Illumina HiSeq 2500. Using fastp trimming at Q25 and MiXCR clonotype assembly, TCRdb reanalyzed the public sequencing data and kept in-frame beta chains. Rows merge per CDR3 protein into single entries with the most common DNA and genes. This sample gives 500,000 to 600,000 distinct CDR3 sequences in total; 6.5% to 8% of them show up just once. Roughly 13% of the sample comes from the top ten. The sequencing used PBMCs from blood, collected around 25 months after vaccination. The receptors come from a man between 50 and 70 years old who received an inactivated influenza vaccine. Donor details come from another sample of the same person, matched by shared clones.

The table lists this clonotype with a few counts. The chain joins TRBV7-2 to TRBJ2-5; D is possibly TRBD1 (5 bases). Germline assignment: CDR1 SGHTA and CDR2 FQGNSA. The CDR3 sequence is 17 residues long. V was trimmed by 0 bases and J by 5 bases, leaving 19 bases between them. This chain's CDR3 is CASSLATLGPHLETQYF. As DNA, the CDR3 is TGTGCCAGCAGCTTAGCAACACTGGGGCCCCACCTCGAGACCCAGTACTTC.

This clonotype was found many times. This chain connects TRBV6-5 to TRBJ1-5; perhaps TRBD1 as D (5 bases). Germline loops: CDR1 MNHEY, CDR2 SVGAGI. CDR3 size: 14 residues. Trimming took off 1 base at V and 3 bases at J, with 7 bases between the two ends. In nucleotides, the CDR3 is TGTGCCAGCAGTTACTTAGGGGCCAATCAGCCCCAGCATTTT. Protein product: CASSYLGANQPQHF.

The genes are TRBV11-2 and TRBJ2-7; the D gene could be TRBD1 or TRBD2 (6 bases each). The germline V gene has CDR1 SGHAT and CDR2 FQNNGV. The length of the CDR3 is 15 residues. V dropped 1 base and J dropped 5 bases, with 15 bases sitting between them. CDR3 sequence reads: CASSLVTGGRNEQYF. In nucleotides, the CDR3 is TGTGCCAGCAGCTTAGTCACCGGGGGCAGAAACGAGCAGTACTTC.

This clonotype was observed a few times. The chain joins TRBV5-6 to TRBJ2-2; TRBD1 agrees at 7 bases. Germline V gene lookup returns CDR1 SGHDT and CDR2 YYEEEE. This CDR3 is 13 amino acids long. Losses at the gene ends were 4 bases for V and 8 bases for J; bases not matched to a gene: 5. CDR3 bases: TGTGCCAGCAGCCCCACAGGGGAAGGGGAGCTGTTTTTT. Translating gives CASSPTGEGELFF.

There are a few counts of this clonotype. This sequence joins TRBV20-1 and TRBJ2-4; D gene ambiguous. Germline V lookup: CDR1 DFQATT, CDR2 SNEGSKA (reference sequence). Trimming removed 2 bases from V and 0 bases from J, with 5 bases in between. This CDR3 has 13 amino acids. The CDR3 here is CSARLVAKNIQYF. The CDR3 bases are TGCAGTGCTAGACTGGTAGCCAAAAACATTCAGTACTTC.

This clonotype was counted between two and nine times. The CDR3 DNA follows: TGCAGTGCTAGTCCCCGGCCTTCCTACAATGAGCAGTTCTTC. It is translated as CSASPRPSYNEQFF. The chain uses TRBV20-1 and TRBJ2-1; no clear D gene. The germline CDR1 and CDR2 sequences are DFQATT and SNEGSKA (reference sequence). Trimming cost V 3 bases and J 1 base, with 10 bases left between them. The CDR3 covers 14 residues.

This clonotype occurred a few times. V and J are TRBV15 and TRBJ2-1; D ambiguous. This CDR3 is built from 13 residues. The germline CDR1 and CDR2 sequences are LNHNV and YYDKDF (reference sequence). Trimming removed 0 bases from V and 10 bases from J, with 10 bases in between. CDR3 protein: CATSRDSGGEQFF. The DNA of the CDR3 is TGTGCCACCAGCAGAGATTCAGGCGGAGAGCAGTTCTTC.

This clonotype was seen a few times. This chain joins TRBV10-3 and TRBJ2-1; the match to TRBD2 covers 8 bases. V was pared by 3 bases and J by 7 bases, with 8 bases of the junction left unmatched. Germline V gives CDR1 ENHRY, CDR2 SYGVKD. CDR3 length: 15 amino acids. CDR3 in amino acids: CAISDGVAGRNEQFF. The CDR3 nucleotides are TGTGCCATCAGTGATGGGGTAGCGGGAAGGAATGAGCAGTTCTTC.

This chain links TRBV29-1 with TRBJ2-4; TRBD2 aligns across 13 bases. This CDR3 spans 21 amino acids. V dropped 4 bases and J dropped 0; count of bases not matched to a gene: 18. CDR1 and CDR2 (germline): SQVTM, ANQGSEA. Here the CDR3 DNA reads TGCAGCGTTGTGGGCAGGACCCAACTAGCGGGAGGGCCTCTAGCCAAAAACATTCAGTACTTC. Translating gives CSVVGRTQLAGGPLAKNIQYF.

This clonotype was found many times. The chain links TRBV5-1 to TRBJ2-7; unclear D gene. CDR3 length: 14 amino acids. V shed 1 base and J shed 2 bases, with 10 bases lying between them. From germline, CDR1 is SGHRS and CDR2 YFSETQ. CDR3 DNA sequence: TGCGCCAGCAGCTTGAAATCTTCAACCTACGAGCAGTACTTC. It specifies CASSLKSSTYEQYF.

This clonotype was observed at least ten times. The gene calls are TRBV24-1 and TRBJ2-3, with 14 bases matching TRBD2. From germline, CDR1 is KGHDR and CDR2 SFDVKD. There are 17 residues in the CDR3. With 3 bases clipped from V and 5 bases from J, the junction kept 6 bases outside the gene matches. The CDR3 nucleotides are TGTGCCACCAGTGATGGGGGACTAGCGGGAGTGGGAGATACGCAGTATTTT. Amino acid sequence: CATSDGGLAGVGDTQYF.

There are a few counts of this clonotype. The rearrangement joins TRBV12-3 or TRBV12-4 to TRBJ2-3, with 8 bases that match TRBD1. There are 14 residues in the CDR3. V was pared by 7 bases and J by 9 bases, with 12 bases of the junction left unmatched. In nucleotides, the CDR3 is TGTGCCAGCAACCTGGGGACAGGAGTGTCCACGCAGTATTTT. Encoded protein: CASNLGTGVSTQYF.

This clonotype has a handful of counts. This chain connects TRBV21-1 to TRBJ2-7; the D call in the table, TRBD1, was not verified against the DNA. TRBV21-1 is a listed pseudogene. CDR3 length: 13 residues. CDR3 region: CASRARHNYEQYF. The CDR3 region has the DNA TGTGCCAGCAGGGCCCGGCACAACTACGAGCAGTACTTC.

The chain couples TRBV9 to TRBJ2-3; no definite D call. There are 13 residues in the CDR3. The germline V gene has CDR1 SGDLS and CDR2 YYNGEE. The ends were cut back, 4 bases at V and 4 bases at J, with 10 bases in the middle. CDR3 in DNA: TGTGCCAGCAGCCAAGGACCAGCAGATACGCAGTATTTT. Encoded protein: CASSQGPADTQYF.